Presented here are 31 T cell receptor beta chains from one specimen sequenced in a study of T cells after yellow fever vaccination. TCRdb reprocessed the 5' RACE reads with MiXCR, giving one entry per CDR3 protein. The sample contains hundreds of thousands of distinct CDR3 sequences, around 19% of which appear only once. Sequenced material: PBMCs, taken before the yellow fever booster vaccination. Every receptor here comes from a man aged 18-30 years who received the YFV17D yellow fever vaccine.

In its sample, this clonotype was seen a few times. The rearrangement links TRBV14 to TRBJ2-1; TRBD2 aligns across 10 bases. The CDR3 consists of 16 residues. Germline V lookup: CDR1 SGHDN, CDR2 FVKESK. The V and J ends lost 0 bases and 5 bases, in that order; junction bases with no gene match: 4. CDR3 amino acids: CASSQETSGGDNEQFF. The CDR3 DNA sequence: TGTGCCAGCAGCCAAGAAACAAGCGGGGGGGACAATGAGCAGTTCTTC.

The rearrangement uses TRBV29-1 and TRBJ2-5, with TRBD2 as a possible D gene (5 bases). Germline values: CDR1 SQVTM, CDR2 ANQGSEA. CDR3 size: 11 residues. V was trimmed by 7 bases and J by 4 bases, leaving 10 bases between them. The CDR3 DNA sequence: TGCAGCGCGGACTTGGGAGAGACCCAGTACTTC. It specifies CSADLGETQYF.

This clonotype was seen a few times. CDR3 DNA: TGCGCCAGCAGCTTGTTTGGGGGCACCGGGGAGCTGTTTTTT. Protein product: CASSLFGGTGELFF. The chain recombines TRBV5-1 with TRBJ2-2; D could derive from TRBD1 or TRBD2 (5 bases each). Germline CDR1 reads SGHRS; CDR2 reads YFSETQ. CDR3 size: 14 residues. Trimming cost V 1 base and J 4 bases, with 8 bases left between them.

The chain links TRBV11-1 to TRBJ2-5; no clear D. The V gene lost 6 bases and the J gene lost 0 bases, with 8 bases spanning the gap. The germline V gene encodes CDR1 SGHAT and CDR2 FQDESV (reference sequence). This CDR3 spans 13 amino acids. The chain's CDR3 is CASSWENQETQYF. In nucleotides, the CDR3 is TGTGCCAGCAGTTGGGAAAACCAAGAGACCCAGTACTTC. Drawing the rest from reference TRBV11-1 and TRBJ2-5, the complete variable domain is EAEVAQSPRYKITEKSQAVAFWCDPISGHATLYWYRQILGQGPELLVQFQDESVVDDSQLPKDRFSAERLKGVDSTLKIQPAELGDSAMYLCASSWENQETQYFGPGTRLLVL.

This clonotype was picked up a small number of times. The V and J genes are TRBV5-1 and TRBJ2-1; TRBD2 agrees at 14 bases. Germline V gene sequence: CDR1 SGHRS, CDR2 YFSETQ. The CDR3 is 15 amino acids. The trim removed 6 bases at V and 9 bases at J, leaving 8 bases unmatched. Written as DNA, the CDR3 is TGCGCCAGCACCCCGACTAGCGGGGGGGCGGGTGAGCAGTTCTTC. Translating gives CASTPTSGGAGEQFF.

This clonotype was counted only a few times. The V and J genes are TRBV12-3 or TRBV12-4 and TRBJ2-5; tentatively, D is TRBD2 (5 bases). V was pared by 8 bases and J by 5 bases, with 6 bases between. The CDR3 extends over 10 amino acids. The CDR3 bases are TGTGCCAGCGGGGAGGAGACCCAGTACTTC. The encoded protein is CASGEETQYF.

The chain combines TRBV2 with TRBJ1-1; D ambiguous. V gave up 3 bases and J gave up 2 bases, with 7 bases separating them. Germline V gene lookup returns CDR1 SNHLY and CDR2 FYNNEI. This CDR3 spans 13 amino acids. This chain's CDR3 is CASSEAGNTEAFF. The CDR3 DNA sequence: TGTGCCAGCAGTGAGGCAGGAAACACTGAAGCTTTCTTT.

This rearrangement joins TRBV9 to TRBJ1-2; 7 nucleotides agree with TRBD1. There are 14 residues in the CDR3. V dropped 5 bases and J dropped 3; count of bases not matched to a gene: 7. CDR1 is SGDLS and CDR2 is YYNGEE in the germline V gene. CDR3 DNA: TGTGCCAGCAGAAAATTTACAGGGGACTATGGCTACACCTTC. Its protein is CASRKFTGDYGYTF.

The genes are TRBV6-5 and TRBJ2-2, with 10 bases aligning to TRBD2. The CDR3 is made up of 14 amino acids. Losses at the gene ends were 6 bases for V and 6 bases for J; bases not matched to a gene: 4. The germline V gene has CDR1 MNHEY and CDR2 SVGAGI. Written as DNA, the CDR3 is TGTGCCAGCAGCTGGACTAGCGGCGCCGGGGAGCTGTTTTTT. It yields the protein CASSWTSGAGELFF.

This chain joins TRBV20-1 and TRBJ2-7; 12 positions agree with TRBD1. The CDR3 contains 14 residues. Germline V gene data show CDR1 as DFQATT and CDR2 as SNEGSKA (reference sequence). V was pared by 6 bases and J by 4 bases, with 7 bases of the junction left unmatched. CDR3 in DNA: TGCAGTGCCCCTCCGGGACAGGGGGCTTACGAGCAGTACGTC. As protein: CSAPPGQGAYEQYV.

The table lists this clonotype with many counts. This rearrangement joins TRBV7-3 to TRBJ2-3; 9 bases are a match to TRBD2. The CDR3 consists of 13 residues. Per the germline V gene, CDR1 is SGHTA and CDR2 is FQGTGA. Trimming cost V 2 bases and J 6 bases; bases outside gene matches: 0. The CDR3 is CASSLGLADTQYF. In DNA form, the CDR3 reads TGTGCCAGCAGCTTAGGACTAGCGGATACGCAGTATTTT.

This clonotype has just a few counts. This sequence joins TRBV12-3 or TRBV12-4 and TRBJ1-6; D gene uncertain. The germline V and J ends were trimmed by 5 bases and 13 bases, with 15 bases remaining between them. CDR3 length: 13 residues. The CDR3 sequence: CASSLQGPIPLHF. CDR3 in DNA: TGTGCCAGCAGTCTACAAGGGCCCATCCCCCTCCACTTT.

This sequence joins TRBV14 and TRBJ2-3; D might be TRBD1 (5 bases). In germline, CDR1 is SGHDN, CDR2 FVKESK. This CDR3 comprises 14 residues. V was trimmed by 0 bases and J by 5 bases, leaving 9 bases between them. The chain's CDR3 is CASSQDPTVDTQYF. CDR3 in DNA: TGTGCCAGCAGCCAAGACCCGACAGTAGATACGCAGTATTTT.

Note on this clonotype: Its ends do not fully match the called genes, so a read error is possible. This sequence joins TRBV5-1 and TRBJ2-7, with 8 bases matching TRBD1. Germline lookup yields CDR1 SGHRS and CDR2 YFSETQ. This CDR3 is 16 amino acids long. The DNA for the CDR3 is TGCGCCAGCTGCTTGGCCGTGGAACAGGGGGTCTACGAGCAGTACTTC. This gives the protein CASCLAVEQGVYEQYF. Using reference TRBV5-1 and TRBJ2-7 for the parts outside the CDR3, the full variable domain is KAGVTQTPRYLIKTRGQQVTLSCSPISGHRSVSWYQQTPGQGLQFLFEYFSETQRNKGNFPGRFSGRQFSNSRSEMNVSTLELGDSALYLCASCLAVEQGVYEQYFGPGTRLTVT.

A word on this clonotype: A much larger clonotype is one base distant, so this may be a read error. This chain uses TRBV6-2 or TRBV6-3 with TRBJ2-7; D is unresolved. Per the germline V gene, CDR1 is MNHEY and CDR2 is SVGEGT. The CDR3 length is 11 residues. Written as DNA, the CDR3 is TGTGCCAGCAGTTACTCCTTCGAGCAGTACTTC. It encodes CASSYSFEQYF.

The chain uses TRBV20-1 and TRBJ1-1; D is unclear. The CDR3 contains 13 residues. Trimming shortened V by 5 bases and J by 1 base, and 11 bases separated the two germline ends. Germline-derived CDR1 and CDR2 are DFQATT and SNEGSKA (reference sequence). The CDR3 DNA reads as TGCAGTGCTTTCCCCGGAGCGAACACTGAAGCTTTCTTT. Translation: CSAFPGANTEAFF.

The V call is TRBV12-3 or TRBV12-4, the J call TRBJ1-2; D possibly corresponds to TRBD1 (5 bases). The CDR3 is 17 amino acids. V lost 5 bases to trimming and J lost 2 bases, with 21 bases between them. The CDR3 DNA reads as TGTGCCAGCAGTCCTAGTGGGGGGGGAGGGATGAACTATGGCTACACCTTC. Amino acid sequence: CASSPSGGGGMNYGYTF.

This clonotype has just a few counts. This rearrangement joins TRBV9 to TRBJ2-3; the match to TRBD1 covers 7 bases. The CDR3 loop spans 18 amino acids. The junction had 15 bases not matched to a gene; V was cut back by 3 bases and J by 2 bases. CDR1 SGDLS and CDR2 YYNGEE come from the germline V gene. The DNA of the CDR3 is TGTGCCAGCAGCGCCACCGGGACAGTATCTCTGGTCACAGATACGCAGTATTTT. Translation gives CASSATGTVSLVTDTQYF.

This clonotype was seen a handful of times. This chain connects TRBV28 to TRBJ2-1; D is undetermined. The ends were cut back, 4 bases at V and 5 bases at J, with 9 bases in the middle. Germline V lookup: CDR1 MDHEN, CDR2 SYDVKM. The CDR3 runs 13 residues. The CDR3 sequence is CASSSRLDNEQFF. The CDR3 DNA follows: TGTGCCAGCAGTTCGCGACTCGACAATGAGCAGTTCTTC.

In its sample, this clonotype was seen a few times. The chain recombines TRBV5-1 with TRBJ1-1, with TRBD1 matching over 8 bases. Unmatched junction bases numbered 6, after V lost 4 bases and J lost 4 bases. Germline V gives CDR1 SGHRS, CDR2 YFSETQ. This CDR3 has 14 amino acids. Written as DNA, the CDR3 is TGCGCCAGCAGCCCGGACAGGGCCGCCACTGAAGCTTTCTTT. Its translation: CASSPDRAATEAFF.

Only a few counts were recorded for this clonotype. The rearrangement links TRBV4-3 to TRBJ2-3; no firm D call. V lost 1 base, J lost 2 bases, and 16 bases lay in between. This CDR3 has 17 amino acids. The V gene's germline CDR1 is LGHNA and CDR2 YSLEER. CDR3 nucleotide sequence: TGCGCCAGCAGCCAAGCCCACGCCGCCGACCACACAGATACGCAGTATTTT. This codes for CASSQAHAADHTDTQYF.

The table lists this clonotype with a few counts. The genes are TRBV12-3 or TRBV12-4 and TRBJ2-3; D perhaps matches TRBD2 (6 bases). Trimming pared 3 bases from V and 3 bases from J, leaving 7 bases between. The CDR3 contains 13 residues. DNA of the CDR3: TGTGCCAGCAGTTTTCTAGCGACAGATACGCAGTATTTT. Protein sequence: CASSFLATDTQYF.

The V and J genes are TRBV2 and TRBJ1-2; the D gene is possibly TRBD1 (5 bases). The CDR3 consists of 13 residues. Germline V gene sequence: CDR1 SNHLY, CDR2 FYNNEI. Trimming stripped 7 bases from V and 1 base from J, with 10 bases between. The CDR3 sequence: CASTGTGNYGYTF. CDR3 nucleotide sequence: TGTGCCAGCACGGGCACAGGTAACTATGGCTACACCTTC.

The chain uses TRBV11-2 and TRBJ2-4, with 8 bases fitting TRBD1. CDR1 is SGHAT and CDR2 is FQNNGV in the germline V gene. The CDR3 is 18 amino acids. J lost 2 bases, V lost 1 base, and 10 bases had no gene match. Here the CDR3 reads CASSLARGQGETKNIQYF. In DNA, the CDR3 is TGTGCCAGCAGCTTAGCCCGCGGACAGGGAGAAACCAAAAACATTCAGTACTTC.

This clonotype came up a few times. The chain recombines TRBV7-8 with TRBJ1-2; no definite D call. The CDR3 has 13 residues. The germline CDR1 and CDR2 sequences are SGHVS and FQNEAQ. V gave up 2 bases and J gave up 7 bases, with 11 bases separating them. The CDR3, as DNA: TGTGCCAGCAGCTTATCTATAGGTCCTGGCTACACCTTC. It is translated as CASSLSIGPGYTF.

This clonotype appeared a few times. J is TRBJ2-1 and V is TRBV4-1, with D possibly being TRBD1 or TRBD2 (5 bases each). Per the germline V gene, CDR1 is MGHRA and CDR2 is YSYEKL. V lost 0 bases, J lost 9 bases, and 12 bases lay in between. The CDR3 is 14 residues long. CDR3 residues: CASSQDPGTVEQFF. CDR3 nucleotides: TGCGCCAGCAGCCAAGATCCAGGGACGGTTGAGCAGTTCTTC.

The rearrangement joins TRBV20-1 to TRBJ2-7, with 7 bases fitting TRBD2. Trimming took 1 base from V and 0 from J; bases not matched to a gene: 12. CDR3 size: 17 residues. The germline V gene has CDR1 DFQATT and CDR2 SNEGSKA (reference sequence). This CDR3 reads CSARGGRGAGSSYEQYV. The CDR3 nucleotides read TGCAGTGCTAGAGGAGGGCGGGGAGCGGGGAGCTCCTACGAGCAGTACGTC.

This clonotype has a handful of counts. The chain joins TRBV5-1 to TRBJ2-3; a weak D match, TRBD2 (5 bases). Germline assignment: CDR1 SGHRS and CDR2 YFSETQ. The CDR3 has 17 amino acids. V shed 4 bases and J shed 9 bases, with 27 bases lying between them. This chain's CDR3 is CASSPGWTPRLPSTQYF. The CDR3 DNA sequence: TGCGCCAGCAGCCCCGGGTGGACTCCCCGGCTTCCGTCGACGCAGTATTTT.

The chain joins TRBV19 to TRBJ2-7; perhaps TRBD2 as D (6 bases). Germline assignment: CDR1 LNHDA and CDR2 SQIVND (reference sequence). Trimming shortened V by 4 bases and J by 7 bases, and 17 bases separated the two germline ends. The CDR3 covers 14 residues. The CDR3 coding sequence is TGTGCCAGTAGTAGGGACTCACGACGCGGGGAGCAGTACTTC. This gives the protein CASSRDSRRGEQYF.

In this sample, this clonotype turned up many times. This rearrangement joins TRBV18 to TRBJ1-6, with D possibly being TRBD1 (6 bases). CDR1 KGHSH and CDR2 LQKENI come from the germline V gene. V lost 5 bases, J lost 0 bases, and 11 bases lay in between. The CDR3 runs to 16 residues. CDR3 amino acids: CASSTPRGSYNSPLHF. The CDR3 region has the DNA TGTGCCAGCTCAACGCCCAGGGGCTCCTATAATTCACCCCTCCACTTT.

V usage is TRBV20-1 and J usage is TRBJ2-5; 10 bases agree with TRBD1. The CDR3 length is 13 residues. Germline CDR1 DFQATT, CDR2 SNEGSKA (reference sequence). In DNA form, the CDR3 reads TGCAGGGCCGGGACAGGGGCTCAAGAGACCCAGTACTTC. Its protein product is CRAGTGAQETQYF.